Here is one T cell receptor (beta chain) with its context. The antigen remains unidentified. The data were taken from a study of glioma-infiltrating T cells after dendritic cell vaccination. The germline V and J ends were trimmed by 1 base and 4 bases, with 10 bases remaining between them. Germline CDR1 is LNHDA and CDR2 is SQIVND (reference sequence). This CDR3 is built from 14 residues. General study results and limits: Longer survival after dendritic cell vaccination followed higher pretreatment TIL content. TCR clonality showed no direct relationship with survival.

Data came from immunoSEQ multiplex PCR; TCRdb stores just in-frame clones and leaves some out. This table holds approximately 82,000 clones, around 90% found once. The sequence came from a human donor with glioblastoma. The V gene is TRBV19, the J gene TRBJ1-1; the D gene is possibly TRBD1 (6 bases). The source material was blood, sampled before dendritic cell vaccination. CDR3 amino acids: CASSIAGGPTEAFF. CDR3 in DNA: TGTGCCAGTAGTATAGCGGGGGGGCCCACTGAAGCTTTCTTT.